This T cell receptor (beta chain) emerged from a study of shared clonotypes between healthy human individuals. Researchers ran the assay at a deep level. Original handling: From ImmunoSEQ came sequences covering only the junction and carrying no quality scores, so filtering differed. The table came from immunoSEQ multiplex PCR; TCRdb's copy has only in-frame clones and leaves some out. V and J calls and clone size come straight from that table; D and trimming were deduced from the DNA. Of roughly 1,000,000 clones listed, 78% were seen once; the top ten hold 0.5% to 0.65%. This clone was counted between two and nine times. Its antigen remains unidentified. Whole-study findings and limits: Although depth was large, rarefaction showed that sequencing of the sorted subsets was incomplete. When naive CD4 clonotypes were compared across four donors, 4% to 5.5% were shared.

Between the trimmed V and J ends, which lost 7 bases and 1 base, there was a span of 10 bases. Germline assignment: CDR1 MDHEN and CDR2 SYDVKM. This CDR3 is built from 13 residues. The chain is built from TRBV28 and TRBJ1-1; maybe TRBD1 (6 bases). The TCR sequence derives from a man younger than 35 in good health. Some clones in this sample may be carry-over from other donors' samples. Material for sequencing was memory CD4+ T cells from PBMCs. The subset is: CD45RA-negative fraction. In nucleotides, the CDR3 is TGTGCCAGCACCCGGACAGAGAACACTGAAGCTTTCTTT. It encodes CASTRTENTEAFF.